This T cell receptor (beta chain) was sequenced for a study of blood T cells in healthy people across ages. Study-wide findings and caveats: Whereas aged donors had fewer naive CD4+ cells, long-lived donors had more of them and higher diversity.

This clonotype was recorded a few times. Its antigen is not known. Trimming removed 8 bases from V and 0 bases from J, with 17 bases in between. This CDR3 spans 15 amino acids. Germline values: CDR1 MDHEN, CDR2 SYDVKM. The use of a sample-barcoded 5' primer and a J-beta primer mix characterized a second PCR of 7 to 11 cycles. Sequencing recovered at least 2.5 million CDR3-containing paired-end reads from each sample. Using its own MiXCR run on the 5' RACE reads, TCRdb lists one record per CDR3 protein. The repertoire consists of about 830,000 distinct CDR3 sequences, with around 68% occurring once and the leading ten covering roughly 26%. The people who gave samples were healthy Caucasians from Russia, aged about 6 to 100. Total RNA extracted from each sample amounted to at least 6 micrograms.

The V gene is TRBV28, the J gene TRBJ2-7; possible D gene TRBD1, 6 bases. This receptor was identified in a man younger than 40 in good health. Specimen: blood. The CDR3 spells CASSGTGIPSYEQYF. CDR3 sequence (DNA): TGTGCCAGCTCTGGCACAGGGATACCCTCCTACGAGCAGTACTTC.